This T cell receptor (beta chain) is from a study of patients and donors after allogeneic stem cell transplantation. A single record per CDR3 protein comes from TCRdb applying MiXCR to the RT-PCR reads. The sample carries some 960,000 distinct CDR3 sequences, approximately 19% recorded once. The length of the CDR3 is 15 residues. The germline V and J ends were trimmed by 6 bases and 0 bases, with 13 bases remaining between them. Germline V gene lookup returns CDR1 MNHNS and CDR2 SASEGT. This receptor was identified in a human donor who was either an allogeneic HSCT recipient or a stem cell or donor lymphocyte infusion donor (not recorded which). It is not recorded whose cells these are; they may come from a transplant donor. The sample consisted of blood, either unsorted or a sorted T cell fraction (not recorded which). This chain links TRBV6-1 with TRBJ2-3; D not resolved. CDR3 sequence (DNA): TGTGCCAGCAGGACAAGGCGGCCAAGCACAGATACGCAGTATTTT. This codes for CASRTRRPSTDTQYF.